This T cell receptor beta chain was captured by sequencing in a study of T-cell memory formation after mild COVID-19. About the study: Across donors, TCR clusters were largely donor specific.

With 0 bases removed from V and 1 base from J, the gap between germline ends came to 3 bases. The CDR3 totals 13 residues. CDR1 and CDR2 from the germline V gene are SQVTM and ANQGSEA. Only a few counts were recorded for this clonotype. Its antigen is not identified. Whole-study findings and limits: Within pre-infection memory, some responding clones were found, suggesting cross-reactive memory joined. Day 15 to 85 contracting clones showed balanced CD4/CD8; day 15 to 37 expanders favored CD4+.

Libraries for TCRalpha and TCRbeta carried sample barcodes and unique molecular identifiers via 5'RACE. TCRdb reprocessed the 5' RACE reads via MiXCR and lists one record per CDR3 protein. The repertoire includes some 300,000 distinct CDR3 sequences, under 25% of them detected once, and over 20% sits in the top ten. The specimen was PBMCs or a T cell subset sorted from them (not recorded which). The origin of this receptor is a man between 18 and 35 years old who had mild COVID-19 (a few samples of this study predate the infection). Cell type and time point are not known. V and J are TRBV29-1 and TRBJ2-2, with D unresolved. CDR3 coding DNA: TGCAGCGTTGAAGAAGGGAACACCGGGGAGCTGTTTTTT. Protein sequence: CSVEEGNTGELFF.